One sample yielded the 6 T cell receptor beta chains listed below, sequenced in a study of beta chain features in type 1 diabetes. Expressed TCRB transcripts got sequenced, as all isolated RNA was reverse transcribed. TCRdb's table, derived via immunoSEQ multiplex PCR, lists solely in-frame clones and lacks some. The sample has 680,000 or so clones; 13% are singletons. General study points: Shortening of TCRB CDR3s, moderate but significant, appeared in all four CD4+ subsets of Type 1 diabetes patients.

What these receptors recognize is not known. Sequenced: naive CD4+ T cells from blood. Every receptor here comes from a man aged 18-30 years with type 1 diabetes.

As DNA, the CDR3 is TGTGCCTGGAGTGTGGGCAGATTAGCCAAAAACATTCAGTACTTC. It codes for CAWSVGRLAKNIQYF. The chain combines TRBV30 with TRBJ2-4; the D is unclear. This CDR3 comprises 15 residues. With 0 bases removed from V and 0 bases from J, the gap between germline ends came to 9 bases. Looked up from germline, CDR1 is GTSNPN and CDR2 is SVGIG (reference sequence).

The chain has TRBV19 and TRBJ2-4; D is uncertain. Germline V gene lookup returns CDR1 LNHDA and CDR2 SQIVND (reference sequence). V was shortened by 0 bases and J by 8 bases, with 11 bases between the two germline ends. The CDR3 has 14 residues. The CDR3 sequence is CASSIEARQDIQYF. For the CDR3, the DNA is TGTGCCAGTAGTATAGAGGCGCGGCAGGACATTCAGTACTTC.

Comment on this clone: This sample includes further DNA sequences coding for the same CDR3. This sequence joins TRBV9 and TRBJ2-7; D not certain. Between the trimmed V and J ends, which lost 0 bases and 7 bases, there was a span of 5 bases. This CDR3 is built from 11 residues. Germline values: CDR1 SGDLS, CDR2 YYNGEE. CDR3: CASSVGDEQYF. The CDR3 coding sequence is TGTGCCAGCAGCGTAGGAGATGAGCAGTACTTC. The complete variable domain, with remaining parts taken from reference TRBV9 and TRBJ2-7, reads DSGVTQTPKHLITATGQRVTLRCSPRSGDLSVYWYQQSLDQGLQFLIQYYNGEERAKGNILERFSAQQFPDLHSELNLSSLELGDSALYFCASSVGDEQYFGPGTRLTVT.

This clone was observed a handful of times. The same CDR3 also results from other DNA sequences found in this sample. CDR3: CAWSKGTGNTEAFF. CDR3 nucleotides: TGTGCCTGGAGTAAGGGAACAGGGAACACTGAAGCTTTCTTT. The chain couples TRBV30 to TRBJ1-1; TRBD1 might be the D (5 bases). Germline CDR1 GTSNPN, CDR2 SVGIG (reference sequence). CDR3 length: 14 residues. Trimming cost V 2 bases and J 1 base, with 11 bases left between them.

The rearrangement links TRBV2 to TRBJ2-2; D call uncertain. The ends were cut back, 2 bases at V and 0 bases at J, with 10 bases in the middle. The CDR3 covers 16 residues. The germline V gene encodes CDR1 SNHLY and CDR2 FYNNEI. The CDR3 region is CASSEYSLTNTGELFF. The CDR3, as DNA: TGTGCCAGCAGTGAATATTCCCTTACGAACACCGGGGAGCTGTTTTTT.

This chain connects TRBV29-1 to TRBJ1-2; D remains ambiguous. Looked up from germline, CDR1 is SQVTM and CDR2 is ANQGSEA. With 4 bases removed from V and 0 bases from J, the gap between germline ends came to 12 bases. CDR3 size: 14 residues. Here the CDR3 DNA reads TGCAGCGTTGGCGGCCGGTTAGCTAACTATGGCTACACCTTC. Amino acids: CSVGGRLANYGYTF.